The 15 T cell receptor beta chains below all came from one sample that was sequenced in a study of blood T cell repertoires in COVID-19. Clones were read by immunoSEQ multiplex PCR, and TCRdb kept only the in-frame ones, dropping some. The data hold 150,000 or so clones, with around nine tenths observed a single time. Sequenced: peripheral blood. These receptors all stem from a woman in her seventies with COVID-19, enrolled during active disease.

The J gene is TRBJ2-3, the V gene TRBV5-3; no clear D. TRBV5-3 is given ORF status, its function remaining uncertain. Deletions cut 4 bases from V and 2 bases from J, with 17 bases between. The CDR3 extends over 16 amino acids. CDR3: CARSRSSENFTDTQYF. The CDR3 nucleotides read TGTGCCAGAAGCCGGTCCTCGGAGAACTTCACAGATACGCAGTATTTT.

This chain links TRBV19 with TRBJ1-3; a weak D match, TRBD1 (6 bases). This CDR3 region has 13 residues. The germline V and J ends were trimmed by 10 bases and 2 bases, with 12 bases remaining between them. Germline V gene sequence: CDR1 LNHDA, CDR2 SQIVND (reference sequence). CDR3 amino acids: CATSGAPGNTIYF. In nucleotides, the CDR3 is TGTGCCACCTCAGGGGCGCCTGGAAACACCATATATTTT.

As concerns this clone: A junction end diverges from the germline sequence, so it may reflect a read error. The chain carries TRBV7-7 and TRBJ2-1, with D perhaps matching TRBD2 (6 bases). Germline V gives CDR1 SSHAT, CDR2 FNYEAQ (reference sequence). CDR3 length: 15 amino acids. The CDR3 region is CASSLAWGAYNEQFF. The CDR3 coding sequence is TGTGCTAGCAGCTTAGCGTGGGGGGCCTACAATGAGCAGTTCTTC.

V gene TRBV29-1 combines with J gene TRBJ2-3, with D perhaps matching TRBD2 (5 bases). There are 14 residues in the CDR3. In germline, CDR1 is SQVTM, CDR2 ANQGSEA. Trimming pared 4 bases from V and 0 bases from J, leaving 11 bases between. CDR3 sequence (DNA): TGCAGCGTTGCTGTAGCGCTGAGCACAGATACGCAGTATTTT. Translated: CSVAVALSTDTQYF.

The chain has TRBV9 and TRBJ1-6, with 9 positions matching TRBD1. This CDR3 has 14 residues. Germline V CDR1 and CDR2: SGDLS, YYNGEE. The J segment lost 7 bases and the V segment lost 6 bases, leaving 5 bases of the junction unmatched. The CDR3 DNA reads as TGTGCCAGCACCCCGGGACAGGGAAATTCACCCCTCCACTTT. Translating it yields CASTPGQGNSPLHF.

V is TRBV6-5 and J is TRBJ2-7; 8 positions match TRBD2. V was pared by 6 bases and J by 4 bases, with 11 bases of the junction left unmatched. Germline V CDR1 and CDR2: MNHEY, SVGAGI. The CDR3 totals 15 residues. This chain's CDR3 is CASSPVGRGVYEQYF. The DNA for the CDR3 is TGTGCCAGCAGCCCCGTTGGGCGGGGGGTTTACGAGCAGTACTTC.

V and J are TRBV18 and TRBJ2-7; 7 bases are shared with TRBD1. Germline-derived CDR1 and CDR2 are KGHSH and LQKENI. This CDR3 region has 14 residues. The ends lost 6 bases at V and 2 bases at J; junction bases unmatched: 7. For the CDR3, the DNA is TGTGCCAGCTCGTGGGAAAGGGGGCCCTACGAGCAGTACTTC. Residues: CASSWERGPYEQYF.

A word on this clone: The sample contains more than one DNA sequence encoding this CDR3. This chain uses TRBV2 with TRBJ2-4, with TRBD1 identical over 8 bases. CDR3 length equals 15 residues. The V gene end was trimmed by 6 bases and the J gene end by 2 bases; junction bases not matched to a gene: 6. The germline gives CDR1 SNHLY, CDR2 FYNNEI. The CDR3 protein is CASSSGQGSKNIQYF. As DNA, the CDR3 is TGTGCCAGCAGCTCTGGACAGGGTTCCAAAAACATTCAGTACTTC.

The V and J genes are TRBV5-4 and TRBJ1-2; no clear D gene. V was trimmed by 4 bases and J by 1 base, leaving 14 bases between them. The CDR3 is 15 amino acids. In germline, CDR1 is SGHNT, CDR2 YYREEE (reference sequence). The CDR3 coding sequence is TGTGCCAGCAGCCACCGGAGGCGTGTTAACTATGGCTACACCTTC. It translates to CASSHRRRVNYGYTF. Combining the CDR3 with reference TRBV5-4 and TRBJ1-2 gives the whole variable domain ETGVTQSPTHLIKTRGQQVTLRCSSQSGHNTVSWYQQALGQGPQFIFQYYREEENGRGNFPPRFSGLQFPNYSSELNVNALELDDSALYLCASSHRRRVNYGYTFGSGTRLTVV.

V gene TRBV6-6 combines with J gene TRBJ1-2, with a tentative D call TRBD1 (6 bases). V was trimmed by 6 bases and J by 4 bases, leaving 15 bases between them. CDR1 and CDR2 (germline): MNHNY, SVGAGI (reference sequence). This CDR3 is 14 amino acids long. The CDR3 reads CASSQRTALYGYTF. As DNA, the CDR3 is TGTGCCAGCAGCCAACGGACAGCCCTCTATGGCTACACCTTC.

DNA for the CDR3: TGTGCCAGCAGCCCTCGGCAGGGCCGGAATTCACCCCTCCACTTT. Encoded protein: CASSPRQGRNSPLHF. J is TRBJ1-6 and V is TRBV3-1 (or the pseudogene TRBV3-2); tentatively, D is TRBD1 (5 bases). Trimming stripped 4 bases from V and 7 bases from J, with 14 bases between. The CDR3 covers 15 residues. In germline, CDR1 is LGHDT, CDR2 YNNKEL (reference sequence).

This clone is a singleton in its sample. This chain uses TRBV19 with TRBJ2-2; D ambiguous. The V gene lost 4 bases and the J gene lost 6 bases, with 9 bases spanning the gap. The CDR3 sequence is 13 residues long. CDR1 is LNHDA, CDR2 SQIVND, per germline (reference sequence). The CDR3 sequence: CASSTSEAGELFF. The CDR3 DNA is TGTGCCAGTAGTACGTCAGAGGCCGGGGAGCTGTTTTTT.

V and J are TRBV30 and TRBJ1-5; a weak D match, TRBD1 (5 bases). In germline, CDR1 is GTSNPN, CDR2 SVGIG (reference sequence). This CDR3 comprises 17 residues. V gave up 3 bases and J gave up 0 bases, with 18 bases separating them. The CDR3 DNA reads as TGTGCCTGGAGCCCCTCATGGGGCGGAAATAGCAATCAGCCCCAGCATTTT. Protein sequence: CAWSPSWGGNSNQPQHF.

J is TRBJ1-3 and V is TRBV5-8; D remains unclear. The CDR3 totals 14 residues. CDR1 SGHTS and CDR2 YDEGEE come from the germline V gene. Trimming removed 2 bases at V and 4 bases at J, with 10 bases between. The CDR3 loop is CASSLNVAGNTIYF. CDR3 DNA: TGTGCCAGCAGCTTAAACGTTGCGGGAAACACCATATATTTT.

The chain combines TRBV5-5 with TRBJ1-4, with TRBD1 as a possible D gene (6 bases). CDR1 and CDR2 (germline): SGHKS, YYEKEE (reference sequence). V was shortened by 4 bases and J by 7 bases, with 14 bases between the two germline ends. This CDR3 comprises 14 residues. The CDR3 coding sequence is TGTGCCAGCAGCCCGTACAGGGAAGGTGAAAAACTGTTTTTT. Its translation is CASSPYREGEKLFF.